Included here is one T cell receptor beta chain sequence, with context. The record originates from a study of blood T cell repertoires in COVID-19. Study context: COVID-19 samples from acute and convalescent phases originated in the United States, Italy and Spain. T cells, B-cell-depleted T cells, or PBMCs supplied cDNA or gDNA.

V lost 0 bases and J lost 2; bases outside the gene matches: 3. The CDR3 covers 15 residues. Germline assignment: CDR1 LGHDT and CDR2 YNNKEL (reference sequence). Profiled with immunoSEQ multiplex PCR; TCRdb holds only in-frame clones, not every one. The sample lists fewer than 250,000 clones; around 85% were seen once. This TCR was recovered from a man aged 35-49 years with acute or convalescent COVID-19. The chain uses TRBV3-1 (or the pseudogene TRBV3-2) and TRBJ2-7; TRBD2 agrees at 8 bases. The sequenced sample consisted of peripheral blood. CDR3 coding DNA: TGTGCCAGCAGCCAAGAGCGGGGGGCAACCTACGAGCAGTACTTC. Translating it yields CASSQERGATYEQYF.